These 18 T cell receptor beta chains were all obtained from the same sample, sequenced in a study of blood T cell repertoires in COVID-19. The repertoire was sequenced with immunoSEQ multiplex PCR; TCRdb's copy has only in-frame clones and lacks some. Of around 130,000 clones in the sample, around 89% were seen once. Sequencing was carried out using peripheral blood. These receptors were collected from a man aged 50-59 years with active or convalescent COVID-19.

This rearrangement joins TRBV6-1 to TRBJ2-1; TRBD2 matches at 16 bases. V lost 4 bases, J lost 12 bases, and 12 bases stayed unmatched. Germline CDR1 is MNHNS and CDR2 is SASEGT. There are 17 residues in the CDR3. CDR3 sequence: CASSATPGLAGGPGQFF. CDR3 coding DNA: TGTGCCAGCAGTGCCACCCCGGGACTAGCGGGAGGGCCGGGGCAGTTCTTC.

The chain links TRBV3-1 (or the pseudogene TRBV3-2) to TRBJ2-1; TRBD2 matches 11 bases. V shed 3 bases, J shed 9 bases, and the junction held 1 base outside the gene matches. This CDR3 is 13 amino acids long. CDR1 LGHDT and CDR2 YNNKEL come from the germline V gene (reference sequence). The CDR3 reads CASSHSGGVEQFF. In DNA, the CDR3 is TGTGCCAGCAGCCATAGCGGGGGGGTTGAGCAGTTCTTC.

This chain uses TRBV5-1 with TRBJ1-6, with 7 bases matching TRBD1. The junction had 5 bases not matched to a gene; V was cut back by 4 bases and J by 4 bases. The CDR3 totals 15 residues. The germline V gene has CDR1 SGHRS and CDR2 YFSETQ. CDR3 sequence reads: CASSDGTEYNSPLHF. The CDR3 DNA sequence: TGCGCCAGCAGCGATGGGACAGAATATAATTCACCCCTCCACTTT.

The chain links TRBV5-4 to TRBJ2-7; TRBD2 might be the D (5 bases). The CDR3 consists of 14 residues. Trimming left V 0 bases short and J 0 bases short, with 7 bases between. CDR1 is SGHNT, CDR2 YYREEE, per germline (reference sequence). The CDR3 DNA follows: TGTGCCAGCAGCTTGGGACGGGGCTCCTACGAGCAGTACTTC. This sequence encodes CASSLGRGSYEQYF.

The chain is built from TRBV18 and TRBJ1-5, with D maybe TRBD1 (6 bases). CDR1 is KGHSH, CDR2 LQKENI, per germline. The CDR3 consists of 15 residues. Between the trimmed V and J ends, which lost 2 bases and 3 bases, there was a span of 11 bases. CDR3 protein: CASSPVTGNNQPQHF. The CDR3 DNA follows: TGTGCCAGCTCACCAGTTACAGGGAACAATCAGCCCCAGCATTTT.

This clone was seen once. This chain joins TRBV9 and TRBJ2-3, with TRBD1 matching 7 bases. V lost 4 bases and J lost 10; bases outside the gene matches: 12. CDR1 is SGDLS, CDR2 YYNGEE, per germline. The CDR3 extends over 14 amino acids. The CDR3 protein is CASSLWTGGNAQYF. In DNA form, the CDR3 reads TGTGCCAGCAGCCTTTGGACAGGAGGAAATGCGCAGTATTTT. Full variable domain (outside the CDR3, taken from reference TRBV9 and TRBJ2-3): DSGVTQTPKHLITATGQRVTLRCSPRSGDLSVYWYQQSLDQGLQFLIQYYNGEERAKGNILERFSAQQFPDLHSELNLSSLELGDSALYFCASSLWTGGNAQYFGPGTRLTVL.

The rearrangement links TRBV18 to TRBJ2-5; weak D call: TRBD1 (6 bases). Per germline, CDR1 KGHSH and CDR2 LQKENI. Trimming shortened V by 4 bases and J by 7 bases, and 13 bases separated the two germline ends. The length of the CDR3 is 13 residues. The CDR3 region has the DNA TGTGCCAGCTCACATGGACAGACCGGGACCCAGTACTTC. Encoded protein: CASSHGQTGTQYF.

The chain uses TRBV5-1 and TRBJ2-1, with D tentatively TRBD1 (5 bases). Germline CDR1 SGHRS, CDR2 YFSETQ. Trimming left V 4 bases short and J 7 bases short, with 24 bases between. This CDR3 comprises 17 residues. CDR3 sequence (DNA): TGCGCCAGCAGCCCCGACTCCTCCTATGGGGCCTTGAATGAGCAGTTCTTC. Amino acids: CASSPDSSYGALNEQFF.

This clone was counted only a few times. The chain recombines TRBV5-1 with TRBJ2-7, with TRBD2 identical over 7 bases. CDR1 and CDR2 from the germline V gene are SGHRS and YFSETQ. Germline trimming cut 0 bases from V and 0 bases from J; bases unmatched to any gene: 6. This CDR3 region has 16 residues. CDR3 loop: CASSLGEGGISYEQYF. CDR3 coding DNA: TGCGCCAGCAGCTTGGGCGAGGGAGGGATCTCCTACGAGCAGTACTTC.

This chain connects TRBV29-1 to TRBJ1-1; D not resolved. Germline assignment: CDR1 SQVTM and CDR2 ANQGSEA. CDR3 length equals 11 residues. V was trimmed by 4 bases and J by 6 bases, leaving 9 bases between them. This CDR3 is CSVVPVPEAFF. CDR3 DNA sequence: TGCAGCGTTGTACCGGTCCCTGAAGCTTTCTTT.

This clone showed up just once. DNA for the CDR3: TGTGCCAGCAGCTCCGGGACACGTGAAAAACTGTTTTTT. Protein: CASSSGTREKLFF. The rearrangement uses TRBV28 and TRBJ1-4, with D maybe TRBD1 (6 bases). Germline CDR1 and CDR2: MDHEN and SYDVKM. CDR3 length equals 13 residues. Between the trimmed V and J ends, which lost 6 bases and 7 bases, there was a span of 12 bases.

The chain couples TRBV2 to TRBJ2-1; 14 positions agree with TRBD2. The CDR3 totals 16 residues. The germline V gene encodes CDR1 SNHLY and CDR2 FYNNEI. The trim removed 2 bases at V and 8 bases at J, leaving 5 bases unmatched. In nucleotides, the CDR3 is TGTGCCAGCAGTGAACGTTCGGGACTAGCGGGAGATGAGCAGTTCTTC. Translated: CASSERSGLAGDEQFF.

Only one count was recorded for this clone. This sequence joins TRBV6-7 and TRBJ2-1; a possible D gene is TRBD2 (6 bases). TRBV6-7 falls under the ORF class, with uncertain function. Deletions cut 10 bases from V and 6 bases from J, with 22 bases between. The CDR3 runs 15 residues. This CDR3 is CANFVWRGKINEQFF. The CDR3 DNA is TGTGCCAACTTTGTGTGGCGGGGTAAGATCAATGAGCAGTTCTTC.

The CDR3 loop reads CASSRGTSPYEQYF. DNA of the CDR3: TGTGCCAGCAGCCGGGGGACTAGTCCCTACGAGCAGTACTTC. The genes are TRBV7-9 and TRBJ2-7; 8 bases match TRBD2. Looked up from germline, CDR1 is SEHNR and CDR2 is FQNEAQ (reference sequence). CDR3 length: 14 amino acids. The trim removed 5 bases at V and 2 bases at J, leaving 5 bases unmatched.

CDR3 region: CASSYRGGGYTF. In nucleotides, the CDR3 is TGTGCCAGCAGTTACAGGGGTGGTGGCTACACCTTC. V usage is TRBV6-5 and J usage is TRBJ1-2, with D possibly TRBD1 on 5 matching bases. The V and J ends lost 2 bases and 7 bases respectively, with 8 bases between them. The germline V gene encodes CDR1 MNHEY and CDR2 SVGAGI. The CDR3 covers 12 residues.

The chain links TRBV6-6 to TRBJ1-4; TRBD1 is a possible D gene (6 bases). The germline V and J ends were trimmed by 0 bases and 7 bases, with 15 bases remaining between them. This CDR3 contains 16 residues. Germline CDR1 and CDR2: MNHNY and SVGAGI (reference sequence). This CDR3 is CASSYSEGGWGEKLFF. CDR3 DNA: TGTGCCAGCAGTTACTCCGAAGGGGGTTGGGGTGAAAAACTGTTTTTT.

This chain joins TRBV15 and TRBJ1-1; D perhaps matches TRBD1 (5 bases). V was clipped by 0 bases and J by 10 bases, with 12 bases between them. Per the germline V gene, CDR1 is LNHNV and CDR2 is YYDKDF (reference sequence). This CDR3 has 13 amino acids. The CDR3 DNA reads TGTGCCACCAGCAGAGACACGGGGGACGGAGCTTTCTTT. It translates to CATSRDTGDGAFF. Filled out from reference TRBV15 and TRBJ1-1, the complete variable domain reads DAMVIQNPRYQVTQFGKPVTLSCSQTLNHNVMYWYQQKSSQAPKLLFHYYDKDFNNEADTPDNFQSRRPNTSFCFLDIRSPGLGDTAMYLCATSRDTGDGAFFGQGTRLTVV.

The gene calls are TRBV9 and TRBJ2-1; 11 positions match TRBD2. Looked up from germline, CDR1 is SGDLS and CDR2 is YYNGEE. There are 16 residues in the CDR3. V shed 4 bases, J shed 4 bases, and the junction held 7 bases outside the gene matches. DNA for the CDR3: TGTGCCAGCAGCAAAATATCTAGCGGGGGGTACAATGAGCAGTTCTTC. Translating it yields CASSKISSGGYNEQFF.